This T cell receptor (beta chain) was captured in a study of CD4+ T cells in melanoma. Here immunoSEQ multiplex PCR was the method, and the copy in TCRdb shows in-frame clones only, minus some. Among roughly 18,000 clones listed, roughly four fifths were seen once. CDR1 and CDR2 (germline): SGHKS, YYEKEE (reference sequence). This CDR3 region has 14 residues. J was trimmed by 8 bases and V by 4 bases; bases with no gene match: 11. Material: cells from a culture (not recorded whether cultured in vitro). This sequence originates from a human donor with melanoma. V usage is TRBV5-5 and J usage is TRBJ1-2, with 7 bases fitting TRBD1. The chain's CDR3 is CASSGQQGLGGYTF. DNA of the CDR3: TGTGCCAGCAGCGGGCAACAGGGGTTGGGGGGCTACACCTTC.